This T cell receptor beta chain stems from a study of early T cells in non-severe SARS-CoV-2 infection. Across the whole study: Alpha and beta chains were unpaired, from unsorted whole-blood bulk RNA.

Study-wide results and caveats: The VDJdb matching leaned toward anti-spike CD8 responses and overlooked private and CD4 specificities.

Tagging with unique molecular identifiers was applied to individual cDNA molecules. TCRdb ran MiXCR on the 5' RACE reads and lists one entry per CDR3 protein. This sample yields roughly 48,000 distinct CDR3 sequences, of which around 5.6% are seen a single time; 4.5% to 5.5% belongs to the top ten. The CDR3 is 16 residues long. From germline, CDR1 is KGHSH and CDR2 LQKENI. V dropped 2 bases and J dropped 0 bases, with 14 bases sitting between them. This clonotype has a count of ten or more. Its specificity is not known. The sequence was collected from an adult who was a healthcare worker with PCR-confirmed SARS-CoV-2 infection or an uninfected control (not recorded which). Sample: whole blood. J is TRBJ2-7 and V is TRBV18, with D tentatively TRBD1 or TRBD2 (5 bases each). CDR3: CASSPIGASSSYEQYF. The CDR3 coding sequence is TGTGCCAGCTCACCAATCGGGGCGTCGAGCTCCTACGAGCAGTACTTC.